This T cell receptor (beta chain) was profiled in a study of T cell responses to AZD1222 COVID-19 vaccine. Findings of the study overall: AZD1222 recipients seropositive at baseline numbered only five or six. Possibly, clonal diversity was underestimated; donors were largely white British and included more females. Dominant CD4 TCR responses targeted spike regions 160-218 and 743-854. Once two AZD1222 doses were given, Spike-specific TCR breadth and depth went up.

The CDR3 runs 16 residues. V lost 5 bases to trimming and J lost 0 bases, with 11 bases between them. Germline V gene data show CDR1 as SGHTA and CDR2 as FQGTGA. With respect to this clone: What it binds is not known.

Assay: immunoSEQ multiplex PCR; the TCRdb copy retains only in-frame clones and omits some. The table has around 91,000 clones, roughly 88% seen once. The TCR comes from an adult in good health. The rearrangement uses TRBV7-3 and TRBJ2-6; D is uncertain. The sequenced sample was peripheral blood, obtained on day 0 of AZD1222 vaccination. CDR3 sequence (DNA): TGTGCCAGCAGCCAGATAGGCGTCTCTGGGGCCAACGTCCTGACTTTC. Amino acids: CASSQIGVSGANVLTF. The full variable domain, completed using reference TRBV7-3 and TRBJ2-6, is GAGVSQTPSNKVTEKGKYVELRCDPISGHTALYWYRQSLGQGPEFLIYFQGTGAADDSGLPNDRFFAVRPEGSVSTLKIQRTERGDSAVYLCASSQIGVSGANVLTFGAGSRLTVL.